This entry concerns a single TCR beta chain. Antigen: not known. Primed by a sample-barcoded 5' primer and a J-beta primer mix, a second PCR proceeded for about 6 to 11 cycles. Every sample gave at least 2.5 million paired-end reads containing CDR3. TCRdb itself ran the 5' RACE reads through MiXCR, one entry per CDR3 protein. The data hold 380,000 or so distinct CDR3 sequences, with roughly half observed a single time. The data belong to a study of blood T cells in healthy people across ages. Study-level findings and limits: It was the long-lived donors that had more naive CD4+ cells and higher diversity than aged donors. Age showed a roughly linear inverse relationship with TCR beta diversity per million T cells.

The CDR3 is 14 residues long. V gave up 6 bases and J gave up 14 bases, with 23 bases separating them. The germline CDR1 and CDR2 sequences are DFQATT and SNEGSKA (reference sequence). Sequencing was performed on blood. The J gene is TRBJ1-6, the V gene TRBV20-1, with D possibly TRBD1 on 5 matching bases. This TCR came from a man aged 55 to 70 in good health. The CDR3 protein is CSAKAGQGAAALHF. The CDR3 DNA follows: TGCAGTGCCAAGGCGGGGCAAGGCGCGGCGGCCCTCCACTTT.